This T cell receptor (beta chain) is from a study of T cells in Graves' hyperthyroidism and ophthalmopathy. Study-wide points: Within blood appeared most thyroid clonotypes that had expanded above 0.001.

Concerning this clonotype itself: Its antigen is as yet unknown.

RNA transcripts gave rise to amplified TCR beta CDR3 regions. Initially, a first-round RT-PCR of the TCR CDR3 employed the HTBI primer set. Using its own MiXCR run on the multiplex PCR reads, TCRdb lists one record per CDR3 protein. The data hold about 610,000 distinct CDR3 sequences, with 46% observed a single time. The CDR3 has 15 amino acids. Germline V gene data show CDR1 as ENHRY and CDR2 as SYGVKD. V lost 7 bases and J 0 bases, leaving 13 bases between the germline ends. No progression to ophthalmopathy during 18 months of follow-up defined stable disease. With a duration under 2 months, the hyperthyroidism was newly diagnosed in patients aged 18 to 65. Investigators excluded patients with uncontrolled infection, other autoimmune disease, pregnancy or lactation.

The V and J genes are TRBV10-3 and TRBJ1-3, with a tentative D call TRBD1 (5 bases). The clonotype comes from a woman between 18 and 30 years old with Graves' hyperthyroidism. Material for sequencing was peripheral blood or thyroid tissue (not recorded which). The CDR3 DNA follows: TGTGCCATCACGGTACAGGCTGCCTCTGGAAACACCATATATTTT. It translates to CAITVQAASGNTIYF.